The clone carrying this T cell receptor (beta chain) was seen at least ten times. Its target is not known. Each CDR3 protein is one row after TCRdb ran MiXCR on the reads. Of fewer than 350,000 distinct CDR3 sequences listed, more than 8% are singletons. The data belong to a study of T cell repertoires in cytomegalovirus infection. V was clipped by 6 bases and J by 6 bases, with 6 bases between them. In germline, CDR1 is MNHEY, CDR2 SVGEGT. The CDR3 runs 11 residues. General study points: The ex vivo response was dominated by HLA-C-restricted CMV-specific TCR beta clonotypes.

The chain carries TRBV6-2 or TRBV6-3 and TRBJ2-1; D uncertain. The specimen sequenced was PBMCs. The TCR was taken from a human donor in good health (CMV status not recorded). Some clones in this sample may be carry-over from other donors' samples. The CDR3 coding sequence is TGTGCCAGCAGAACCCGCAATGAGCAGTTCTTC. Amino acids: CASRTRNEQFF.